Below, one T cell receptor (beta chain) is given with its context. Its specific antigen is unknown. No base quality information exists; no much larger clone differs at one position. Unmatched junction bases come to 4, with V trimmed by 2 bases and J by 1 base. For CDR1 and CDR2, the germline V gene (reference sequence) lists DFQATT and SNEGSKA. The CDR3 numbers 16 residues from cysteine through phenylalanine. Here the CDR3 DNA is all that survives: 48 bases in frame from base 1. The approximately 39 donors, aged about 6 to 90 years, were systemically healthy Caucasian individuals from Russia. Ten milliliters of peripheral blood were drawn from each donor into EDTA-treated Vacutainer tubes. PBMCs were isolated by Ficoll-Paque density-gradient centrifugation, with at least 6 million obtained per sample. Trizol reagent was used to extract total RNA from PBMCs, with at least 5 micrograms per sample. For every donor, an aliquot of PBMCs went through flow cytometry to measure the percentages of naive CD45RAhigh/CD27high T cells.

This entry comes from a study of blood T cells in healthy people across ages (dated by TCRdb to the mid-2010s). About the investigation overall: In model experiments, roughly one uniquely barcoded TCR beta cDNA molecule per two T cells was captured by template switching. The study measured age-related changes in TCR beta repertoire diversity using deep sequencing normalized with unique cDNA molecular identifiers. Four age groups were formed from the donors: young (average about 15 years), middle-aged (approximately 42), aged (over 55) and long-lived (roughly 81). To avoid experimental bias, donors of different ages were spread randomly across the sequencing lanes. For two donors (one aged 18 to 30 and one aged 80 or older), the study analyzed two additional independent replicas of 1 million unique cDNA reads from the same blood draw. Overall study results and their limits: The long-lived group showed more naive CD4+ T cells, fewer expanded clones and increased TCR diversity than the aged group, suggesting age selection. Because the CMV infection status of the donors was unknown, age-related changes in expanded clonotypes may potentially have been confounded. Estimates of total diversity based on one million sequenced T cells were regarded as lower bounds and as underestimates. Since profiling was done on bulk unsorted PBMCs, naive and antigen-experienced compartments could not be conclusively compared. The percentage of naive T cells measured by flow cytometry correlated strongly with observed TCR beta diversity. Observed TCR beta diversity per million T cells fell roughly linearly with age, and a significant reduction was already apparent by age roughly 41.

The library was obtained by 5' RACE. TCRdb records Illumina HiSeq 2500 as the sequencer. A second PCR of roughly 6 to 12 cycles was performed with a sample-barcoded 5' primer and a J-beta primer mix. Each TCR beta cDNA molecule received a unique molecular identifier from a template-switch 5' adaptor carrying 12 random nucleotides. Each sample yielded at least 2.5 million CDR3-containing paired-end reads. First-strand cDNA synthesis was performed from all RNA using the Mint cDNA synthesis kit, with priming by a TRBC-specific oligonucleotide. After uracil-DNA glycosylase treatment, a first 18-cycle PCR used universal primers M1SS and BC2_uni_R on all cDNA. The original pipeline was this. Each sample was normalized by randomly selecting 1 million high-quality reads, each carrying a distinct molecular identifier. Reads sharing molecular identifiers were discarded rather than binned into consensus sequences. MiTCR, run with a Q25 quality threshold and the strictest error-elimination algorithm, handled CDR3 identification, clonotype clustering and error correction. Lower-bound total TCR beta diversity was estimated with a nonparametric unseen species model using Euler transformation. TCRdb reanalyzed the raw reads on its own, using fastp at Q25 for trimming and MiXCR for clone calling, and kept in-frame beta chains. For every CDR3 protein sequence, its rows merge into one entry that carries the most common genes and DNA. The V and J calls follow TCRdb's processing rather than the paper's. Across this sample there are roughly 900,000 distinct CDR3 sequences, with about 44% seen only once. Roughly an eighth of the sample is held by the ten biggest clonotypes.

What was sequenced was blood. The TCR sequence derives from a man aged 30-40 years in good health. The rearrangement combines TRBV20-1 with TRBJ2-1, with 11 bases aligning to TRBD2. The CDR3 protein is CSARLAGGRSYNEQFF. The nucleotide sequence reads TGCAGTGCTAGACTAGCGGGGGGCAGGTCCTACAATGAGCAGTTCTTC.